This T cell receptor beta chain originates from a study of regulatory T cells in long-lasting Graves disease. Study outcomes and limitations: Gene preferences differed: TRBV28, TRBJ1-2, TRBJ2-5 in persistent cases. Possibly, too few samples lowered accuracy.

HTBI primers from iRepertoire and Arm-PCR of CDR3 regions yielded the TCR beta libraries. A single record per CDR3 protein comes from TCRdb applying MiXCR to the multiplex PCR reads. The table shows about 320,000 distinct CDR3 sequences, with about 18% occurring only once. Concerning this clonotype itself: Its specificity is not known. A read error may explain this, as a much larger clone is one base away. Since the CDR3 does not end with the conserved phenylalanine or tryptophan, this likely comes from a read error.

Trimming took 4 bases from V and 6 from J, leaving 19 bases between them. Germline CDR1 and CDR2: ENHRY and SYGVKD. This CDR3 region has 15 residues. Time point in this sample: newly diagnosed GD, antithyroid drugs for less than 3 months. The authors made the TCR library using RNA they extracted from PBMCs. In this cohort, patients came from an endocrinology department located in Xi'an, China. The chain has TRBV10-3 and TRBJ2-7; D might be TRBD1 or TRBD2, each matching 6 bases. The receptor was derived from a female donor with Graves disease. Sequenced material: peripheral blood mononuclear cells (PBMCs), taken at new diagnosis, from a patient treated with antithyroid drugs. The CDR3 nucleotides read TGTGCCATCAGTGGGGGGCGGGACCCTCTAGGCGAGCAGTACCTC. Translation: CAISGGRDPLGEQYL.